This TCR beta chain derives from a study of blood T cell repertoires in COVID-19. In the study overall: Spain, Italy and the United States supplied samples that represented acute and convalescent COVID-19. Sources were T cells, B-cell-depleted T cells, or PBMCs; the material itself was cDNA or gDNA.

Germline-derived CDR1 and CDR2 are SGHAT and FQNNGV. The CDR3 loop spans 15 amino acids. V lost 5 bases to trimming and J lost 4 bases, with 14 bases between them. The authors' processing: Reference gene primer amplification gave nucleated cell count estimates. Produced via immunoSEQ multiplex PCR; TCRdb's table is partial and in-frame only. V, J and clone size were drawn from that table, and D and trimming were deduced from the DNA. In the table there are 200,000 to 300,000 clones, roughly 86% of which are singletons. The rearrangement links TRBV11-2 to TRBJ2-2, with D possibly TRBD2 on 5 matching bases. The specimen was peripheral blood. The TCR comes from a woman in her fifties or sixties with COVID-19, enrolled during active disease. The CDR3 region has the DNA TGTGCCAGCAGCCCCACGGGGAGTAGCACCGGGGAGCTGTTTTTT. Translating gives CASSPTGSSTGELFF. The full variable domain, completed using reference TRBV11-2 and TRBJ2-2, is EAGVAQSPRYKIIEKRQSVAFWCNPISGHATLYWYQQILGQGPKLLIQFQNNGVVDDSQLPKDRFSAERLKGVDSTLKIQPAKLEDSAVYLCASSPTGSSTGELFFGEGSRLTVL.